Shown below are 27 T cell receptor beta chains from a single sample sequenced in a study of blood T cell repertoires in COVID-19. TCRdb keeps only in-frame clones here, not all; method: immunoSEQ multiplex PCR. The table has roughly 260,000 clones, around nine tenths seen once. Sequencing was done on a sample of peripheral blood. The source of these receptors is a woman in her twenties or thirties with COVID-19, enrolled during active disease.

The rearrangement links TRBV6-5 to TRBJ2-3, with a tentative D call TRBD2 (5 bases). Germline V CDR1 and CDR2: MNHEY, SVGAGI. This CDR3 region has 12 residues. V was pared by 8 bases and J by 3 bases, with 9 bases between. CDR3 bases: TGTGCCAGCTCCGGGGAGACAGATACGCAGTATTTT. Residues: CASSGETDTQYF.

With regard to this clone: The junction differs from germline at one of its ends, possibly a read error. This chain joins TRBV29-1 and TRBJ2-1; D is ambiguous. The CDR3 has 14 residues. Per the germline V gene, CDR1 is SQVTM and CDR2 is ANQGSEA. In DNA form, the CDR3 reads TGCAGCGGTTCCACTAAATCTTCCTCCAATGAGCAGTTCTTC. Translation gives CSGSTKSSSNEQFF.

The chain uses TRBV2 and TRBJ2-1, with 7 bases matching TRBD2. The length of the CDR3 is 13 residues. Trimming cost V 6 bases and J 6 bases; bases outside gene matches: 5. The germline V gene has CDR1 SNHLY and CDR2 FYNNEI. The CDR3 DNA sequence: TGTGCCAGCAGCCCCGGGACTATCAATGAGCAGTTCTTC. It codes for CASSPGTINEQFF.

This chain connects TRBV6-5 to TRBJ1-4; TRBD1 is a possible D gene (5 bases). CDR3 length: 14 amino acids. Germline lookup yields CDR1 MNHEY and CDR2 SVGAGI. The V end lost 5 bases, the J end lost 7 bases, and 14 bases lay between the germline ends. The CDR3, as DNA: TGTGCCAGCAGTACCGATAGCCAGGGTGAAAAACTGTTTTTT. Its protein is CASSTDSQGEKLFF.

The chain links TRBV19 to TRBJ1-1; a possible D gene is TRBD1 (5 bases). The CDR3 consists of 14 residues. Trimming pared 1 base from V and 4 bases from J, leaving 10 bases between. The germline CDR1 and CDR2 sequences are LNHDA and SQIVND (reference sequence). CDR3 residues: CASSIAQDITEAFF. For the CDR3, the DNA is TGTGCCAGTAGTATAGCACAGGACATCACTGAAGCTTTCTTT. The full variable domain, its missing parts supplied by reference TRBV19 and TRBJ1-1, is DGGITQSPKYLFRKEGQNVTLSCEQNLNHDAMYWYRQDPGQGLRLIYYSQIVNDFQKGDIAEGYSVSREKKESFPLTVTSAQKNPTAFYLCASSIAQDITEAFFGQGTRLTVV.

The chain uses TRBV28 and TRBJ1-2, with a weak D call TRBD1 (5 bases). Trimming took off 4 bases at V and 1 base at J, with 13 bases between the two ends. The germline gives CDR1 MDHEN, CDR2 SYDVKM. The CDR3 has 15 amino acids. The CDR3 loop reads CASSYFGGINYGYTF. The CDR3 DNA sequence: TGTGCCAGCAGTTATTTTGGGGGGATTAACTATGGCTACACCTTC.

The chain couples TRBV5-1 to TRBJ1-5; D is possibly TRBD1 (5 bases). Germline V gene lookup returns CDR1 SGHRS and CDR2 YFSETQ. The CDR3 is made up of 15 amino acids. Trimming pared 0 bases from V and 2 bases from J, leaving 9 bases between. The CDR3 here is CASSLGQGGNQPQHF. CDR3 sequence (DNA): TGCGCCAGCAGCTTGGGCCAGGGTGGCAATCAGCCCCAGCATTTT.

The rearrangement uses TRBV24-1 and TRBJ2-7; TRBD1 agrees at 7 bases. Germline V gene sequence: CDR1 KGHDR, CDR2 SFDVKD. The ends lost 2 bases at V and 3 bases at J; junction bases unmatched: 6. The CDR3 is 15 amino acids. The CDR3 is CATSDWAGGFYEQYF. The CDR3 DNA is TGTGCCACCAGTGATTGGGCAGGGGGATTCTACGAGCAGTACTTC.

The CDR3 reads CASSEVGSVGNEQFF. The CDR3 bases are TGTGCCAGCAGTGAGGTCGGGAGCGTAGGGAATGAGCAGTTCTTC. The chain is built from TRBV2 and TRBJ2-1; possibly TRBD2 for D (6 bases). The CDR3 extends over 15 amino acids. Trimming cost V 3 bases and J 7 bases, with 16 bases left between them. Germline V lookup: CDR1 SNHLY, CDR2 FYNNEI.

CDR3 in amino acids: CASRGQGYDYGYTF. CDR3 nucleotides: TGCGCCAGCAGAGGACAGGGCTATGACTATGGCTACACCTTC. The chain carries TRBV5-1 and TRBJ1-2, with TRBD1 matching over 8 bases. The CDR3 loop spans 14 amino acids. J gave up 3 bases and V 5 bases, and 6 bases lay outside the gene matches. Germline assignment: CDR1 SGHRS and CDR2 YFSETQ.

CDR3 in DNA: TGCGCCAGCAGCCGCTATAGGGCCGGGACAGGGCGCAATGAGCAGTTCTTC. It is translated as CASSRYRAGTGRNEQFF. J is TRBJ2-1 and V is TRBV4-3; 9 nucleotides align to TRBD1. The germline gives CDR1 LGHNA, CDR2 YSLEER. The CDR3 covers 17 residues. The J segment lost 6 bases and the V segment lost 4 bases, leaving 13 bases of the junction unmatched.

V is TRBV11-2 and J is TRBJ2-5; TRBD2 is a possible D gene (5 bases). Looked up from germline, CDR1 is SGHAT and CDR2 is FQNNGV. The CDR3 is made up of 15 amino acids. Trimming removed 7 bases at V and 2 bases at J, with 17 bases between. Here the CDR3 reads CASTSEGSAQETQYF. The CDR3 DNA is TGTGCCAGCACTTCAGAGGGCAGCGCTCAAGAGACCCAGTACTTC. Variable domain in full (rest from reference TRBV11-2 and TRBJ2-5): EAGVAQSPRYKIIEKRQSVAFWCNPISGHATLYWYQQILGQGPKLLIQFQNNGVVDDSQLPKDRFSAERLKGVDSTLKIQPAKLEDSAVYLCASTSEGSAQETQYFGPGTRLLVL.

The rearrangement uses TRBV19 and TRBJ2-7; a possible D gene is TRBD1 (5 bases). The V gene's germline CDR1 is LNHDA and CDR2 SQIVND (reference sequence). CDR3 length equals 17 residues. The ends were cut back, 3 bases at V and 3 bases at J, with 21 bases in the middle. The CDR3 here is CASSIGRQLWLIYEQYF. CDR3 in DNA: TGTGCCAGTAGTATCGGGCGACAGCTATGGTTGATCTACGAGCAGTACTTC.

This CDR3 reads CASKDTNQPQHF. CDR3 sequence (DNA): TGTGCCAGTAAAGACACTAATCAGCCCCAGCATTTT. This chain uses TRBV19 with TRBJ1-5; no reliable D call. The CDR3 consists of 12 residues. Germline-derived CDR1 and CDR2 are LNHDA and SQIVND (reference sequence). V dropped 7 bases and J dropped 4 bases, with 8 bases sitting between them.

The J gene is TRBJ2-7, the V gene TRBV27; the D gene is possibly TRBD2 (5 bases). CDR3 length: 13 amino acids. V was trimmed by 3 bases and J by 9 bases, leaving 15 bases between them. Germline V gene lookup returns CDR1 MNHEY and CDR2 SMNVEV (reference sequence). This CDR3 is CASSFGTPRVQYF. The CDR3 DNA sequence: TGTGCCAGCAGTTTCGGAACCCCGCGGGTGCAGTACTTC.

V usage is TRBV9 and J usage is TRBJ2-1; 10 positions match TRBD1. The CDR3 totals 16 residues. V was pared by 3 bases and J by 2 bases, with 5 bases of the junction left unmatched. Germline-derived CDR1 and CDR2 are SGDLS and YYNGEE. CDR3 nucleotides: TGTGCCAGCAGCGGCACCGGACAGGGGGCCTACAATGAGCAGTTCTTC. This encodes CASSGTGQGAYNEQFF.

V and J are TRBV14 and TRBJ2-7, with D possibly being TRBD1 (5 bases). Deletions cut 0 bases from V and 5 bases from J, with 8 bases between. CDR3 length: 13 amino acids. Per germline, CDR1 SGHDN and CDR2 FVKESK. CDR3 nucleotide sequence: TGTGCCAGCAGCCAAGATGGGGCGGACGAGCAGTACTTC. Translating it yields CASSQDGADEQYF.

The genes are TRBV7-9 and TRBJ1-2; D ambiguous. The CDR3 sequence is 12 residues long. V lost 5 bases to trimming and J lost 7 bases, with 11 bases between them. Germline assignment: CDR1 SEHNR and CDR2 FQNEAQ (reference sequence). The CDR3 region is CASSQTGGGYTF. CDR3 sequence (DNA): TGTGCCAGCAGCCAAACGGGAGGTGGCTACACCTTC.

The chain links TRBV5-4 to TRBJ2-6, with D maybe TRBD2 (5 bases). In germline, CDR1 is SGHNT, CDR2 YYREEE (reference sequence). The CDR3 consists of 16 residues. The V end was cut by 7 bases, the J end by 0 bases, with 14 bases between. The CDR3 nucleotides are TGTGCCAGCCGCTCGGACTGGTCCTCTGGGGCCAACGTCCTGACTTTC. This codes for CASRSDWSSGANVLTF.

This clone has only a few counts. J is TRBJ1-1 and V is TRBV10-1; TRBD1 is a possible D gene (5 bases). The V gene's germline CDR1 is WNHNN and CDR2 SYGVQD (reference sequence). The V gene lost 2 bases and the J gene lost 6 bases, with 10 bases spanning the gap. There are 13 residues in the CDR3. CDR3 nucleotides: TGCGCCAGCAGTGAGGGGGTAGGGGCTGAAGCTTTCTTT. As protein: CASSEGVGAEAFF.

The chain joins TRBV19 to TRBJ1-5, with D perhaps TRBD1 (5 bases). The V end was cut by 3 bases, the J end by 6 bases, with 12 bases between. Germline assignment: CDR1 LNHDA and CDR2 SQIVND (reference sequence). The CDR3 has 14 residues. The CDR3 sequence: CASSISTGFQPQHF. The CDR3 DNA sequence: TGTGCCAGTAGTATCTCCACAGGATTTCAGCCCCAGCATTTT.

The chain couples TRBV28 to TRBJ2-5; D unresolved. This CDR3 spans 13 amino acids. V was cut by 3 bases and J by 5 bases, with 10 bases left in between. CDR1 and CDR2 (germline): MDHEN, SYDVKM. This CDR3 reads CASSFRNWETQYF. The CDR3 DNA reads TGTGCCAGCAGTTTCAGGAATTGGGAGACCCAGTACTTC.

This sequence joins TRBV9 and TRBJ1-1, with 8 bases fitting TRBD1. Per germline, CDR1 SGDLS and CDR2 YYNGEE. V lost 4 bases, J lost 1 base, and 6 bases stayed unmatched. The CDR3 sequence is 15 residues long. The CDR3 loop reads CASSHRQGKNTEAFF. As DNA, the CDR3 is TGTGCCAGCAGCCACAGACAGGGGAAGAACACTGAAGCTTTCTTT.

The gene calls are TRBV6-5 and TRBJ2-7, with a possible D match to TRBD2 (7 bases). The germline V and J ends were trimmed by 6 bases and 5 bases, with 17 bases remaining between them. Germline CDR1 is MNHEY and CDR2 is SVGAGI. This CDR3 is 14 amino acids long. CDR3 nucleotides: TGTGCCAGCAGCCTAACTACGGGGGGCAACGAGCAGTACTTC. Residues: CASSLTTGGNEQYF.

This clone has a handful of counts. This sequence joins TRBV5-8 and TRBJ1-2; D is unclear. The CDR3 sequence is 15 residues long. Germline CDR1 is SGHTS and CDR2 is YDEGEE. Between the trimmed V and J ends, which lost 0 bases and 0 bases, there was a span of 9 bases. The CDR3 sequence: CASSLGILANYGYTF. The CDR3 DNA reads TGTGCCAGCAGCTTGGGTATTCTAGCTAACTATGGCTACACCTTC.

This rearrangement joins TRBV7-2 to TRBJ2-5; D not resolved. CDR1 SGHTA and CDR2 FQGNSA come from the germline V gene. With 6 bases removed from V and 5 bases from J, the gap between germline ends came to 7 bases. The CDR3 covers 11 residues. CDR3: CASRSEETQYF. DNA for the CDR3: TGTGCCAGCAGATCGGAGGAGACCCAGTACTTC.

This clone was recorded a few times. The CDR3 sequence: CSAFQGVNTEAFF. For the CDR3, the DNA is TGCAGCGCTTTCCAGGGGGTGAACACTGAAGCTTTCTTT. The rearrangement links TRBV29-1 to TRBJ1-1, with 7 bases lining up with TRBD1. CDR3 size: 13 residues. The germline V gene has CDR1 SQVTM and CDR2 ANQGSEA. V lost 7 bases, J lost 0 bases, and 5 bases stayed unmatched.